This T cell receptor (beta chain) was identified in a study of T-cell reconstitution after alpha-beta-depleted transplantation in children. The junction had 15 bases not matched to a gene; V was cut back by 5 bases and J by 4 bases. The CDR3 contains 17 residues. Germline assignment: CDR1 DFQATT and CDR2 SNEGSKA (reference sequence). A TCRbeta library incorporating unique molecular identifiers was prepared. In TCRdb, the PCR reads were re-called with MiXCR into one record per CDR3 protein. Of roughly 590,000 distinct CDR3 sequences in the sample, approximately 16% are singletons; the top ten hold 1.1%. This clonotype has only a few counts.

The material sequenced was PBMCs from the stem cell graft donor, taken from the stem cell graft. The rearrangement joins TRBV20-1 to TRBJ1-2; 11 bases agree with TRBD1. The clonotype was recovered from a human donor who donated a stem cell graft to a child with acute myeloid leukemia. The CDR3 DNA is TGCAGTGCTCGAATTAACCAAGGACAGGGGGCTCTCTATGGCTACACCTTC. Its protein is CSARINQGQGALYGYTF.